The clone carrying this T cell receptor (beta chain) was observed a handful of times. Its specificity is not known. Losses at the gene ends were 0 bases for V and 11 bases for J; bases not matched to a gene: 1. Germline V gene sequence: CDR1 LNHDA, CDR2 SQIVND (reference sequence). The length of the CDR3 is 12 residues. The entry originates in a study of siplizumab effects on memory and regulatory T cells. Study outcomes and limitations: Researchers could not give a naive or memory phenotype to roughly 80-97% of proliferating CD4+ or CD8+ clones. Memory T cells appeared less diverse than naive cells, which seemed to contribute substantially to alloresponse. The alloreactive clones that mapped to unstimulated subsets made up only a minor fraction.

The assay was immunoSEQ multiplex PCR, and TCRdb's table has in-frame clones only and misses some. The table shows some 87,000 clones, with more than 80% occurring only once. The chain carries TRBV19 and TRBJ2-1, with 7 positions matching TRBD1. The receptor was isolated from a human donor in good health. The sample was CD4+ T cells sorted from blood. The CDR3 DNA is TGTGCCAGTAGTATAGAGGGACAGAAGCAGTTCTTC. Its protein is CASSIEGQKQFF.